Following are 16 T cell receptor beta chains from one sample sequenced in a study of blood T cell repertoires in COVID-19. Generated by immunoSEQ multiplex PCR, the TCRdb table keeps only in-frame clones and is missing some. The sample includes 150,000 to 200,000 clones, about 90% of them seen just once. The specimen was peripheral blood. Receptors were obtained from a man aged 55 to 70 with active or convalescent COVID-19.

The J gene is TRBJ1-2, the V gene TRBV19, with TRBD1 as a possible D gene (5 bases). The CDR3 is 14 amino acids. V lost 9 bases and J lost 3, with 17 bases in between. The V gene's germline CDR1 is LNHDA and CDR2 SQIVND (reference sequence). In DNA, the CDR3 is TGTGCCAGCGCGGAAGGGACTGGCGACTATGGCTACACCTTC. Encoded protein: CASAEGTGDYGYTF. Looking up the rest from reference TRBV19 and TRBJ1-2 gives the full variable domain: DGGITQSPKYLFRKEGQNVTLSCEQNLNHDAMYWYRQDPGQGLRLIYYSQIVNDFQKGDIAEGYSVSREKKESFPLTVTSAQKNPTAFYLCASAEGTGDYGYTFGSGTRLTVV.

The CDR3 DNA follows: TGCGCCAGCAGCTTGTTGCCAGACTTGAACACTGAAGCTTTCTTT. It yields the protein CASSLLPDLNTEAFF. The chain links TRBV5-1 to TRBJ1-1; D gene unclear. Germline V gives CDR1 SGHRS, CDR2 YFSETQ. Trimming removed 1 base at V and 0 bases at J, with 10 bases between. The CDR3 length is 15 residues.

This chain links TRBV5-1 with TRBJ1-6, with TRBD1 identical over 9 bases. CDR3 length: 14 residues. Germline V gene sequence: CDR1 SGHRS, CDR2 YFSETQ. Germline trimming cut 4 bases from V and 6 bases from J; bases unmatched to any gene: 2. This CDR3 is CASSMGQGNSPLHF. The CDR3 DNA reads TGCGCCAGCAGCATGGGACAGGGTAATTCACCCCTCCACTTT.

This clone was recorded a few times. CDR3 residues: CASGKGSNTDTQYF. In DNA, the CDR3 is TGTGCTAGTGGAAAGGGGTCGAACACAGATACGCAGTATTTT. V and J are TRBV12-5 and TRBJ2-3, with TRBD1 as a possible D gene (5 bases). The CDR3 runs to 14 residues. CDR1 is LGHNT, CDR2 FRNRAP, per germline. V was shortened by 6 bases and J by 2 bases, with 12 bases between the two germline ends.

The chain links TRBV18 to TRBJ1-2; 10 nucleotides agree with TRBD1. V was clipped by 4 bases and J by 0 bases; unmatched bases: 8. From germline, CDR1 is KGHSH and CDR2 LQKENI. There are 17 residues in the CDR3. CDR3 nucleotides: TGTGCCAGCTCACAGCGGGACAGGGGTGATGCTAACTATGGCTACACCTTC. It yields the protein CASSQRDRGDANYGYTF.

The chain is built from TRBV3-1 (or the pseudogene TRBV3-2) and TRBJ1-2; possibly TRBD1 for D (6 bases). CDR1 and CDR2 from the germline V gene are LGHDT and YNNKEL (reference sequence). This CDR3 has 15 residues. Between the trimmed V and J ends, which lost 5 bases and 1 base, there was a span of 14 bases. The chain's CDR3 is CASSSREGGNYGYTF. DNA for the CDR3: TGTGCCAGCAGCTCAAGGGAAGGGGGTAACTATGGCTACACCTTC.

V gene TRBV9 combines with J gene TRBJ1-2; weak D call: TRBD1 (5 bases). Germline V gives CDR1 SGDLS, CDR2 YYNGEE. The CDR3 loop spans 15 amino acids. Trimming took 3 bases from V and 3 from J, leaving 15 bases between them. The CDR3 DNA reads TGTGCCAGCAGCGCACCACAGGAGGGATACTATGGCTACACCTTC. This sequence encodes CASSAPQEGYYGYTF. The variable domain in full, with the rest retrieved from reference TRBV9 and TRBJ1-2, is DSGVTQTPKHLITATGQRVTLRCSPRSGDLSVYWYQQSLDQGLQFLIQYYNGEERAKGNILERFSAQQFPDLHSELNLSSLELGDSALYFCASSAPQEGYYGYTFGSGTRLTVV.

The chain couples TRBV3-1 (or the pseudogene TRBV3-2) to TRBJ2-1; 8 nucleotides align to TRBD2. V shed 2 bases and J 4 bases; nucleotides not matched to a gene: 10. Looked up from germline, CDR1 is LGHDT and CDR2 is YNNKEL (reference sequence). The CDR3 is made up of 17 amino acids. CDR3 sequence reads: CASSQFRGGGQYNEQFF. CDR3 sequence (DNA): TGTGCCAGCAGCCAATTCCGGGGCGGGGGGCAATACAATGAGCAGTTCTTC.

The count of this clone is one. The rearrangement uses TRBV2 and TRBJ1-1; possible D gene TRBD1, 5 bases. V shed 1 base and J shed 11 bases, with 11 bases lying between them. CDR1 and CDR2 from the germline V gene are SNHLY and FYNNEI. This CDR3 region has 12 residues. CDR3: CASSEVARGAFF. CDR3 nucleotides: TGTGCCAGCAGTGAAGTGGCGCGGGGGGCTTTCTTT.

The V and J genes are TRBV6-5 and TRBJ1-2; 9 bases fit TRBD1. V lost 4 bases to trimming and J lost 5 bases; unmatched junction nucleotides: 5. Germline CDR1 and CDR2: MNHEY and SVGAGI. The CDR3 extends over 14 amino acids. The CDR3 DNA follows: TGTGCCAGCAGTTTGGGACAGGGTCATTATGGCTACACCTTC. Its translation: CASSLGQGHYGYTF.

This chain connects TRBV6-2 or TRBV6-3 to TRBJ2-7; no clear D. V lost 0 bases, J lost 0 bases, and 18 bases lay in between. CDR3 length: 18 amino acids. CDR1 and CDR2 (germline): MNHEY, SVGEGT. The CDR3 DNA is TGTGCCAGCAGTTACTCCAAAACACGACAAGAACCCTCCTACGAGCAGTACTTC. Protein product: CASSYSKTRQEPSYEQYF.

V is TRBV24-1 and J is TRBJ2-7, with a possible D match to TRBD1 (6 bases). The length of the CDR3 is 11 residues. Germline V lookup: CDR1 KGHDR, CDR2 SFDVKD. V was pared by 6 bases and J by 6 bases, with 8 bases between. CDR3 sequence reads: CATSRGSEQYF. Written as DNA, the CDR3 is TGTGCCACCAGTAGGGGGTCCGAGCAGTACTTC.

The chain employs TRBV3-1 (or the pseudogene TRBV3-2) and TRBJ1-3; 8 bases are shared with TRBD1. Germline loops: CDR1 LGHDT, CDR2 YNNKEL (reference sequence). The ends lost 4 bases at V and 4 bases at J; junction bases unmatched: 6. The CDR3 consists of 15 residues. CDR3 coding DNA: TGTGCCAGCAGCCCGAACAGGGGGGGAGGAAACACCATATATTTT. Translation: CASSPNRGGGNTIYF.

The chain combines TRBV18 with TRBJ1-1; 8 bases agree with TRBD1. Germline-derived CDR1 and CDR2 are KGHSH and LQKENI. V shed 3 bases and J 5 bases; nucleotides not matched to a gene: 8. There are 15 residues in the CDR3. The CDR3 DNA reads TGTGCCAGCTCACCTGGACAGGGAGGTTGGACTGAAGCTTTCTTT. Amino acids: CASSPGQGGWTEAFF.

The rearrangement uses TRBV5-1 and TRBJ2-7; 8 bases fit TRBD1. CDR1 and CDR2 from the germline V gene are SGHRS and YFSETQ. This CDR3 region has 15 residues. With V trimmed by 0 bases and J by 3 bases, 5 bases remained unmatched. CDR3: CASSLEAGGSYEQYF. Written as DNA, the CDR3 is TGCGCCAGCAGCTTGGAGGCAGGGGGCAGCTACGAGCAGTACTTC.

The chain joins TRBV24-1 to TRBJ1-3, with 11 bases that match TRBD1. Looked up from germline, CDR1 is KGHDR and CDR2 is SFDVKD. The CDR3 consists of 18 residues. Germline trimming cut 3 bases from V and 0 bases from J; bases unmatched to any gene: 6. This CDR3 is CATSDVGTGGFSGNTIYF. In nucleotides, the CDR3 is TGTGCCACCAGTGATGTCGGGACAGGGGGGTTCTCTGGAAACACCATATATTTT.